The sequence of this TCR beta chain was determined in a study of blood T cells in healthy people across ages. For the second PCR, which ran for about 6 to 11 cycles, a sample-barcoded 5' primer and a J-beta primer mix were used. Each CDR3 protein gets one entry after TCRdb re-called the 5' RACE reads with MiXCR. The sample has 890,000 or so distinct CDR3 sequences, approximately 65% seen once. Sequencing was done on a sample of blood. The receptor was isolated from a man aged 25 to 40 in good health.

The CDR3 nucleotides read TGTGCCAGCAGCCATCCCAGCCCTCGGTCCAATCAGCCCCAGCATTTT. As protein: CASSHPSPRSNQPQHF. The rearrangement links TRBV4-2 to TRBJ1-5; D uncertain. Germline V CDR1 and CDR2: LGHNA, YNFKEQ. The CDR3 covers 16 residues. V was shortened by 3 bases and J by 3 bases, with 15 bases between the two germline ends.